These 20 T cell receptor beta chains came from one sample sequenced in a study of cytomegalovirus exposure and HLA in healthy donors. Amplification used 60 Vbeta primers and 13 Jbeta primers. The assay was immunoSEQ multiplex PCR, and TCRdb's table has in-frame clones only and misses some. The sample holds about 130,000 clones, 75% to 90% seen once. Sequencing used PBMCs. The receptor set was obtained from a woman in her forties in good health and CMV-seronegative.

V gene TRBV7-9 combines with J gene TRBJ1-2; D not certain. CDR1 and CDR2 (germline): SEHNR, FQNEAQ (reference sequence). This CDR3 has 14 amino acids. The V end was cut by 3 bases, the J end by 0 bases, with 8 bases between. The chain's CDR3 is CASSFRGANYGYTF. The CDR3 DNA reads as TGTGCCAGCAGCTTTCGAGGAGCTAACTATGGCTACACCTTC.

The CDR3 DNA sequence: TGCGCCAGCAGCCAAGGAGACGGGGGGCTGAGTCAGCCCCAGCATTTT. Its protein product is CASSQGDGGLSQPQHF. The J gene is TRBJ1-5, the V gene TRBV4-1, with D perhaps matching TRBD1 (6 bases). The CDR3 spans 16 residues. CDR1 MGHRA and CDR2 YSYEKL come from the germline V gene. V lost 1 base, J lost 6 bases, and 16 bases lay in between.

This clone has a handful of counts. This chain connects TRBV28 to TRBJ2-3; TRBD1 matches at 8 bases. J lost 3 bases, V lost 6 bases, and 11 bases had no gene match. The CDR3 is 16 residues long. Germline loops: CDR1 MDHEN, CDR2 SYDVKM. DNA of the CDR3: TGTGCCAGCAGCCTCGGACAGGGCGTTCGTACAGATACGCAGTATTTT. Translating it yields CASSLGQGVRTDTQYF.

This chain uses TRBV28 with TRBJ1-2; 7 positions match TRBD1. Germline V lookup: CDR1 MDHEN, CDR2 SYDVKM. The CDR3 length is 14 residues. The trim removed 6 bases at V and 7 bases at J, leaving 11 bases unmatched. The CDR3 region is CASSDTQGVGGYTF. The CDR3 nucleotides are TGTGCCAGCAGCGACACGCAGGGGGTGGGTGGCTACACCTTC.

This chain connects TRBV6-4 to TRBJ2-1, with 8 bases that match TRBD2. CDR3 size: 15 residues. Germline lookup yields CDR1 MRHNA and CDR2 SNTAGT. V gave up 3 bases and J gave up 6 bases; unmatched junction bases: 7. The CDR3 DNA follows: TGTGCCAGCAGTGAACGGGAGGGCCGCTCCAATGAGCAGTTCTTC. Its translation: CASSEREGRSNEQFF.

The rearrangement joins TRBV7-3 to TRBJ2-7, with a tentative D call TRBD2 (6 bases). This CDR3 region has 13 residues. Looked up from germline, CDR1 is SGHTA and CDR2 is FQGTGA. The V end lost 10 bases, the J end lost 3 bases, and 16 bases lay between the germline ends. The CDR3 DNA is TGTGCCAATTGCTGGGGGGTATGCTACGAGCAGTACTTC. Translated, it gives CANCWGVCYEQYF.

The chain is built from TRBV6-4 and TRBJ2-7, with a tentative D call TRBD1 (6 bases). This CDR3 comprises 15 residues. From germline, CDR1 is MRHNA and CDR2 SNTAGT. V was trimmed by 4 bases and J by 4 bases, leaving 17 bases between them. The CDR3 bases are TGTGCCAGCAGTGCCCCTAGGACAGAAAGTTACGAGCAGTACTTC. Translation: CASSAPRTESYEQYF.

The chain links TRBV19 to TRBJ1-5, with no clear D. Trimming removed 1 base from V and 0 bases from J, with 7 bases in between. Germline V lookup: CDR1 LNHDA, CDR2 SQIVND (reference sequence). The CDR3 covers 15 residues. CDR3 protein: CASSIGGYSNQPQHF. In DNA form, the CDR3 reads TGTGCCAGTAGTATAGGCGGGTATAGCAATCAGCCCCAGCATTTT.

V usage is TRBV9 and J usage is TRBJ1-2, with a possible D match to TRBD1 (6 bases). This CDR3 has 14 amino acids. Trimming stripped 5 bases from V and 2 bases from J, with 13 bases between. The germline CDR1 and CDR2 sequences are SGDLS and YYNGEE. The CDR3 DNA reads as TGTGCCAGCAGTCGCGAACAGGGAAACTATGGCTACACCTTC. Translation: CASSREQGNYGYTF. Based on the CDR3 plus reference TRBV9 and TRBJ1-2, the full variable domain is DSGVTQTPKHLITATGQRVTLRCSPRSGDLSVYWYQQSLDQGLQFLIQYYNGEERAKGNILERFSAQQFPDLHSELNLSSLELGDSALYFCASSREQGNYGYTFGSGTRLTVV.

The sample holds a few counts of this clone. J is TRBJ1-5 and V is TRBV27, with 9 positions matching TRBD1. V was pared by 3 bases and J by 2 bases, with 2 bases of the junction left unmatched. Germline V gene lookup returns CDR1 MNHEY and CDR2 SMNVEV (reference sequence). The CDR3 has 15 residues. CDR3 bases: TGTGCCAGCAGTTTCCGGGACAGGGGCAATCAGCCCCAGCATTTT. This codes for CASSFRDRGNQPQHF.

This clone has just a few counts. The J gene is TRBJ1-4, the V gene TRBV4-1; D unclear. Germline V lookup: CDR1 MGHRA, CDR2 YSYEKL. The CDR3 length is 15 residues. The V and J ends lost 0 bases and 7 bases respectively, with 12 bases between them. DNA for the CDR3: TGCGCCAGCAGCCAAGATCACTTTACGAGTGAAAAACTGTTTTTT. It yields the protein CASSQDHFTSEKLFF.

The chain employs TRBV6-5 and TRBJ2-7; 8 positions match TRBD2. Trimming removed 0 bases from V and 6 bases from J; junction bases left unmatched: 7. This CDR3 comprises 15 residues. The germline CDR1 and CDR2 sequences are MNHEY and SVGAGI. CDR3: CASSYSEASGGEQYF. CDR3 sequence (DNA): TGTGCCAGCAGTTACTCGGAGGCGAGCGGGGGCGAGCAGTACTTC.

The chain combines TRBV19 with TRBJ1-6; TRBD1 is a possible D gene (6 bases). V was cut by 8 bases and J by 0 bases, with 11 bases left in between. The CDR3 has 15 amino acids. Per the germline V gene, CDR1 is LNHDA and CDR2 is SQIVND (reference sequence). CDR3 sequence reads: CASADRSSYNSPLHF. CDR3 DNA sequence: TGTGCCAGTGCCGACAGGAGCTCCTATAATTCACCCCTCCACTTT.

The chain couples TRBV4-1 to TRBJ1-1; D unresolved. Germline CDR1 MGHRA, CDR2 YSYEKL. V gave up 4 bases and J gave up 2 bases, with 14 bases separating them. The CDR3 length is 15 residues. The CDR3 region is CASSLPVLPNTEAFF. In DNA, the CDR3 is TGCGCCAGCAGCCTCCCCGTGCTACCTAACACTGAAGCTTTCTTT.

The chain has TRBV28 and TRBJ1-6, with 10 bases that match TRBD1. V shed 5 bases, J shed 9 bases, and the junction held 7 bases outside the gene matches. The CDR3 length is 15 residues. Germline V gives CDR1 MDHEN, CDR2 SYDVKM. CDR3 sequence (DNA): TGTGCCAGCAGTGACAATGACAGGGGGCGTTCACCCCTCCACTTT. This gives the protein CASSDNDRGRSPLHF.

This clone was seen a few times. The chain's CDR3 is CASSLRSGGFTDTQYF. As DNA, the CDR3 is TGTGCCAGCAGCTTACGGTCAGGGGGCTTCACAGATACGCAGTATTTT. The V call is TRBV7-9, the J call TRBJ2-3; 8 nucleotides align to TRBD1. The trim removed 2 bases at V and 2 bases at J, leaving 6 bases unmatched. The CDR3 length is 16 residues. Germline CDR1 SEHNR, CDR2 FQNEAQ (reference sequence).

The chain is built from TRBV15 and TRBJ2-7, with 11 bases identical to TRBD2. Germline CDR1 reads LNHNV; CDR2 reads YYDKDF (reference sequence). The trim removed 0 bases at V and 7 bases at J, leaving 11 bases unmatched. The CDR3 consists of 17 residues. The CDR3 loop reads CATSRDLTSGSTGEQYF. The CDR3 DNA reads TGTGCCACCAGCAGAGATTTAACTAGCGGGAGTACGGGGGAGCAGTACTTC.

The chain carries TRBV6-5 and TRBJ2-3, with no clear D. V was trimmed by 9 bases and J by 7 bases, leaving 17 bases between them. This CDR3 spans 13 amino acids. Germline-derived CDR1 and CDR2 are MNHEY and SVGAGI. CDR3 sequence: CASRPGGAYTQYF. The CDR3, as DNA: TGTGCCAGTAGGCCTGGTGGAGCCTATACGCAGTATTTT.

The chain is built from TRBV29-1 and TRBJ2-7; 10 bases fit TRBD2. This CDR3 has 13 residues. The trim removed 4 bases at V and 5 bases at J, leaving 5 bases unmatched. The germline gives CDR1 SQVTM, CDR2 ANQGSEA. CDR3 sequence (DNA): TGCAGCGTTGCTAGCGGGAGTTACGACGAGCAGTACTTC. Translating gives CSVASGSYDEQYF.

The chain has TRBV11-2 and TRBJ2-5, with 7 bases aligning to TRBD1. The ends lost 10 bases at V and 1 base at J; junction bases unmatched: 12. The CDR3 is made up of 15 amino acids. Looked up from germline, CDR1 is SGHAT and CDR2 is FQNNGV. Written as DNA, the CDR3 is TGTGCCACCACACCTGGTTGGACAGGCCAAGAGACCCAGTACTTC. Translation gives CATTPGWTGQETQYF.